This T cell receptor (beta chain) was found in a study of blood T cells in healthy people across ages. Broader study findings: A strong correlation was seen between TCR beta diversity and naive T cell percentage.

CDR1 SGHRS and CDR2 YFSETQ come from the germline V gene. The CDR3 consists of 15 residues. J gave up 6 bases and V 4 bases, and 11 bases lay outside the gene matches. It was with a sample-barcoded 5' primer and a J-beta primer mix that a second PCR of roughly 7 to 12 cycles was run. TCRdb fed the 5' RACE reads into MiXCR, producing one record per CDR3 protein. The sample includes about 1.4 million distinct CDR3 sequences, 59% of them seen just once. Researchers isolated at least 6.5 million PBMCs per sample. This clonotype was seen a handful of times. The antigen remains undetermined. Sequencing used blood. The chain is built from TRBV5-1 and TRBJ2-7; TRBD1 matches at 9 bases. The clonotype was recovered from a man between 18 and 29 years old in good health. CDR3 in DNA: TGCGCCAGCAGCAGCACGGGACAGGGCGTATTCGAGCAGTACTTC. Amino acid sequence: CASSSTGQGVFEQYF.